This TCR beta chain was sequenced in a study of shared clonotypes between healthy human individuals. The CDR3 loop spans 14 amino acids. V gave up 6 bases and J gave up 0 bases, with 8 bases separating them. Germline loops: CDR1 LGHNT, CDR2 FRNRAP. Cells designated naive CD8 were CD45RO-negative and were positively selected for CCR7, with terminally differentiated effector memory CD45RA+ cells excluded. It was across several immunoSEQ plates that each subset's genomic DNA was evenly split. Assay used: immunoSEQ multiplex PCR; TCRdb lists only in-frame clones, some missing. The sample records around 2,000,000 clones, around 93% being singletons.

Sequencing was carried out using naive CD8+ T cells from PBMCs. The TCR sequence derives from a man aged 18 to 30 in good health. Some clones in this sample may be carry-over from other donors' samples. This chain uses TRBV12-5 with TRBJ2-2; D unclear. CDR3 DNA sequence: TGTGCTAGTGGCGACGGAACGAACACCGGGGAGCTGTTTTTT. Residues: CASGDGTNTGELFF.